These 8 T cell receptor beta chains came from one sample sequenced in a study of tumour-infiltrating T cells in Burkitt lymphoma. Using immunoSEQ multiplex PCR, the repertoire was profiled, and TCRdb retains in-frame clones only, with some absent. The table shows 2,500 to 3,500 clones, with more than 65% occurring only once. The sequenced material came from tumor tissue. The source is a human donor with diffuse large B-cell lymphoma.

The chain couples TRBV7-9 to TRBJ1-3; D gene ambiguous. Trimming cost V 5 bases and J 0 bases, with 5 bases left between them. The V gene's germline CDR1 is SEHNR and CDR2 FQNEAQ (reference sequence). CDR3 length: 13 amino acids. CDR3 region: CASSGISGNTIYF. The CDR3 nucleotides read TGTGCCAGCAGCGGAATCTCTGGAAACACCATATATTTT.

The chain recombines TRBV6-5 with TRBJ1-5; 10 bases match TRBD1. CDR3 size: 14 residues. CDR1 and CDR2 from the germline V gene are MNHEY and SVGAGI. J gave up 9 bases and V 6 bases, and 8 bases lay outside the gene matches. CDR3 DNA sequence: TGTGCCAGCAGGGGGACAGGGGTGAGTTGGCCCCAGCATTTT. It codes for CASRGTGVSWPQHF.

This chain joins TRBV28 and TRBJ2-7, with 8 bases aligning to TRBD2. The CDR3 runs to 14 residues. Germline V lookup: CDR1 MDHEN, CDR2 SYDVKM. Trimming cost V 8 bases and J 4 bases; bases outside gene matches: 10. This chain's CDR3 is CASQPTSGVYEQYF. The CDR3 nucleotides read TGTGCCAGCCAGCCCACTAGCGGAGTTTACGAGCAGTACTTC. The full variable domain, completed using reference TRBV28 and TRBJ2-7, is DVKVTQSSRYLVKRTGEKVFLECVQDMDHENMFWYRQDPGLGLRLIYFSYDVKMKEKGDIPEGYSVSREKKERFSLILESASTNQTSMYLCASQPTSGVYEQYFGPGTRLTVT.

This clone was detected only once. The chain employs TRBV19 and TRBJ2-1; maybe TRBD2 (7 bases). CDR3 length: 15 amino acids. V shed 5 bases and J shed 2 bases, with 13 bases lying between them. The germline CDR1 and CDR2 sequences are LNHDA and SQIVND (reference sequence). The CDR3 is CASSSEGGTYNEQFF. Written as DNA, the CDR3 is TGTGCCAGTAGTTCCGAGGGGGGGACCTACAATGAGCAGTTCTTC.

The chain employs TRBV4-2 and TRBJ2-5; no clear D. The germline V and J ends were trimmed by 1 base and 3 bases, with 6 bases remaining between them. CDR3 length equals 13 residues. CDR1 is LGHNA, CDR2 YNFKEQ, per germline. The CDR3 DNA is TGTGCCAGCAGCCAAGGGGGTGAAGAGACCCAGTACTTC. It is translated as CASSQGGEETQYF.

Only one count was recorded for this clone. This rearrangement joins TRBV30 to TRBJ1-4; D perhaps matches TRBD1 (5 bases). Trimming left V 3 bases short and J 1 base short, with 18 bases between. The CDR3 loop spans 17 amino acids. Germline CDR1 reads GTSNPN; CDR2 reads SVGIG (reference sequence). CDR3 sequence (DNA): TGTGCCTGGAGAGCCGGGACTTTGTCCGTAACTAATGAAAAACTGTTTTTT. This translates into CAWRAGTLSVTNEKLFF.

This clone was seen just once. In DNA form, the CDR3 reads TGCAGCGCCGGACAGGGGGCGCCCACAGATACGCAGTATTTT. Translating gives CSAGQGAPTDTQYF. The V gene is TRBV29-1, the J gene TRBJ2-3; 11 bases agree with TRBD1. CDR3 length equals 14 residues. CDR1 is SQVTM and CDR2 is ANQGSEA in the germline V gene. Losses at the gene ends were 7 bases for V and 2 bases for J; bases not matched to a gene: 5.

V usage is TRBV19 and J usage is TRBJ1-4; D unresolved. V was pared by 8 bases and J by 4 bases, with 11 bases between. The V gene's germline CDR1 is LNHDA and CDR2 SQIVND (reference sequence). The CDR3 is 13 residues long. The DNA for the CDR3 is TGTGCCAGTGCCATCAGCAATAATGAAAAACTGTTTTTT. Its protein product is CASAISNNEKLFF.